One and the same sample provided the 3 T cell receptor beta chains below, sequenced in a study of T-cell reconstitution after alpha-beta-depleted transplantation in children. The TCRbeta library incorporated unique molecular identifiers. TCRdb re-derived calls from the PCR reads in MiXCR, one entry per CDR3 protein. The sample lists around 200,000 distinct CDR3 sequences, around 6.8% occurring once. The sample here was PBMCs from the stem cell graft donor, taken from the stem cell graft. The receptors originated from a human donor who donated a stem cell graft to a child with Wiskott-Aldrich syndrome.

The chain employs TRBV6-2 or TRBV6-3 and TRBJ2-7, with a weak D call TRBD1 (6 bases). V was cut by 8 bases and J by 0 bases, with 14 bases left in between. The CDR3 loop spans 14 amino acids. Germline CDR1 is MNHEY and CDR2 is SVGEGT. CDR3 residues: CASAIARGSYEQYF. Here the CDR3 DNA reads TGTGCCAGCGCCATCGCCAGGGGCTCCTACGAGCAGTACTTC.

The chain joins TRBV5-1 to TRBJ2-7, with TRBD2 identical over 11 bases. The ends lost 0 bases at V and 4 bases at J; junction bases unmatched: 6. The germline V gene has CDR1 SGHRS and CDR2 YFSETQ. The CDR3 length is 16 residues. The DNA for the CDR3 is TGCGCCAGCAGCTTGGTGACTAGCGGGACCCTTTACGAGCAGTACTTC. Translated: CASSLVTSGTLYEQYF.

This clonotype came up many times. The genes are TRBV5-1 and TRBJ1-1; possibly TRBD1 for D (6 bases). This CDR3 is 15 amino acids long. V was clipped by 0 bases and J by 0 bases, with 9 bases between them. The germline gives CDR1 SGHRS, CDR2 YFSETQ. CDR3 in amino acids: CASSLDGGVNTEAFF. CDR3 bases: TGCGCCAGCAGCTTGGATGGGGGCGTGAACACTGAAGCTTTCTTT.